These T cell receptor beta chains were read from a single sample in a study of blood T cell repertoires in COVID-19. Method: immunoSEQ multiplex PCR; TCRdb's copy keeps in-frame clones and lacks some. This sample carries tens of thousands of clones, 75% to 90% of them seen once, and the ten largest clones take around 14%. The source material was peripheral blood. The receptors shown here come from a man aged 65-85 years with active or convalescent COVID-19. Both conserved end residues are part of each CDR3. D genes are given only for firm matches. Clone size, where shown, is once, few, many, or a class for clones that have expanded.

TRBV5-4,TRBJ2-7,once,TRBD2,TGTGCCAGCGGTCCGGGCGGGGGACTAGCGATCGAGCAGTACTTC,CASGPGGGLAIEQYF
TRBV5-1,TRBJ2-3,.,TRBD2,TGCGCCAGCAGCTACCCAGGGACTAGCGGGAGTCAGGATAGAGATACGCAGTATTTT,CASSYPGTSGSQDRDTQYF
TRBV5-1,TRBJ2-5,.,.,TGCGCCAGCAGCTTGCTAGGTCGTCAACAGACCCAGTACTTC,CASSLLGRQQTQYF
TRBV6-5,TRBJ1-1,.,.,TGTGCCAGCAGCAACACGGGACTAGGGAACACTGAAGCTTTCTTT,CASSNTGLGNTEAFF
TRBV2,TRBJ1-2,.,TRBD1,TGTGCCAGCAGTGAAGACATGACAGGGATTGGCTACACCTTC,CASSEDMTGIGYTF
TRBV7-9,TRBJ2-1,few,TRBD2,TGTGCCAGCAGCCCCTCCTCGGGGGGGATCGATGAGCAGTTCTTC,CASSPSSGGIDEQFF
TRBV5-1,TRBJ1-4,.,TRBD1,TGCGCCAGCAGCTCCCGGACAGGGTTAGATGAAAAACTGTTTTTT,CASSSRTGLDEKLFF
TRBV5-1,TRBJ2-5,.,.,TGCGCCAGCAGCTTGGGGACGGGGGAGACCCAGTACTTC,CASSLGTGETQYF
TRBV6-6,TRBJ2-1,.,TRBD1,TGTGCCAGTAGCCGGGACAGCTTATACAATGAGCAGTTCTTC,CASSRDSLYNEQFF
TRBV14,TRBJ2-7,.,TRBD1,TGTGCCAGCAGCCCCGGGACAGGGCCCTACGAGCAGTACTTC,CASSPGTGPYEQYF
TRBV9,TRBJ2-2,.,.,TGTGCCAGCAGCCCAGCCCCGGCTAGCGACGGCGGGGAGCTGTTTTTT,CASSPAPASDGGELFF
TRBV4-2,TRBJ1-6,.,.,TGTGCCAGCAGCCAAGATTTCGATTCACCCCTCCACTTT,CASSQDFDSPLHF
TRBV5-1,TRBJ1-4,.,.,TGCGCCAGCAGCGTTAGGCAGGGTAATGAAAAACTGTTTTTT,CASSVRQGNEKLFF
TRBV19,TRBJ2-7,.,TRBD1,TGTGCCAGTAGGGACCCGGGACAGGGAGGCTACGAGCAGTACTTC,CASRDPGQGGYEQYF
TRBV6-6,TRBJ2-5,.,.,TGTGCCAGCAATCCGGGGGGCGAAGAGACCCAGTACTTC,CASNPGGEETQYF
TRBV7-9,TRBJ1-2,.,.,TGTGCCAGCAGCCCCCCGTCAGTCAGGGCTCATGGCTACACCTTC,CASSPPSVRAHGYTF
TRBV10-3,TRBJ2-1,.,TRBD1,TGTGCCATCAGTTCCCCTCCGGGACAGGGGACCGATGAGCAGTTCTTC,CAISSPPGQGTDEQFF
TRBV6-6,TRBJ2-3,.,TRBD1,TGTGCCAGCAGACGGGGACAGGGGGCGGAGACAGATACGCAGTATTTT,CASRRGQGAETDTQYF
TRBV4-3,TRBJ1-3,.,.,TGCGCCAGCAGCCAAGATAGAGGGGCGGGAGGAAACACCATATATTTT,CASSQDRGAGGNTIYF
TRBV7-8,TRBJ1-5,.,.,TGTGCCAGCAGCTACCGGGGGAATCAGCCCCAGCATTTT,CASSYRGNQPQHF
TRBV5-6,TRBJ1-2,few,.,TGTGCCAGCAGCTGGGGCCTGACGGAAGTCTATGGCTACACCTTC,CASSWGLTEVYGYTF
TRBV5-1,TRBJ2-3,once,TRBD2,TGCGCCAGCAGCTTCTTGGCGGGGGGCACAGATACGCAGTATTTT,CASSFLAGGTDTQYF
TRBV14,TRBJ2-5,.,.,TGTGCCAGCAGCCGGGTGGTAGCGGCACGGGAGACCCAGTACTTC,CASSRVVAARETQYF
TRBV3-1/TRBV3-2,TRBJ2-7,few,.,TGTGCCAGCAGCCAAATGGGGCCGTCCGAGCAGTACTTC,CASSQMGPSEQYF
TRBV5-4,TRBJ2-6,.,.,TGTGCCAGCAGCCGTGTGATGGGGCTTGGGGCCAACGTCCTGACTTTC,CASSRVMGLGANVLTF
TRBV11-2,TRBJ2-7,.,TRBD2,TGTGCCAGCAGCCTTACGTGGACTAGCGGGACCCGGGAGCAGTACTTC,CASSLTWTSGTREQYF
TRBV19,TRBJ2-2,.,TRBD1,TGTGCCAGACAACCGGGACAGGGTCTTTCCGGGGAGCTGTTTTTT,CARQPGQGLSGELFF
TRBV6-5,TRBJ1-1,.,.,TGTGCCAGCAGTTACTGGGCAGGGCGGGGCACTGAAGCTTTCTTT,CASSYWAGRGTEAFF
TRBV19,TRBJ2-3,.,.,TGTGCCAGTAGTTTGGTGACTAGCACAGATACGCAGTATTTT,CASSLVTSTDTQYF
TRBV30,TRBJ2-3,.,.,TGTGCCTGGAGTTATACAGATACGCAGTATTTT,CAWSYTDTQYF
TRBV5-6,TRBJ2-3,.,.,TGTGCCTGCATGGGGTCCAAGAGGGCAGATACGCAGTATTTT,CACMGSKRADTQYF
TRBV27,TRBJ2-1,.,TRBD2,TGTGCCAGCAGTTTGTCTGGACTAGCGGGAGCATCTGAGCAGTTCTTC,CASSLSGLAGASEQFF